One sample yielded the 3 T cell receptor beta chains listed below, sequenced in a study of T cells in Graves' hyperthyroidism and ophthalmopathy. RNA transcripts gave rise to amplified TCR beta CDR3 regions. The HTBI set primed first-round TCR CDR3 RT-PCR. TCRdb reanalysed the multiplex PCR reads using MiXCR and keeps one entry per CDR3 protein. The table includes approximately 520,000 distinct CDR3 sequences, 20% to 25% detected once. Source material: blood. These receptors all come from a man aged 18 to 35 with Graves' hyperthyroidism.

There are a few counts of this clonotype. The rearrangement joins TRBV9 to TRBJ1-5; unclear D gene. The CDR3 spans 13 residues. Per the germline V gene, CDR1 is SGDLS and CDR2 is YYNGEE. V lost 4 bases to trimming and J lost 7 bases, with 12 bases between them. For the CDR3, the DNA is TGTGCCAGCAGCTCGGCGGGTGGCCAGCCCCAGCATTTT. Protein sequence: CASSSAGGQPQHF.

This clonotype was counted ten times or more. The chain combines TRBV19 with TRBJ1-1; 8 bases agree with TRBD1. After removal of 7 bases from V and 5 bases from J, the junction contained 12 bases not matched to a gene. This CDR3 region has 15 residues. CDR1 and CDR2 from the germline V gene are LNHDA and SQIVND (reference sequence). CDR3 region: CASILWQGARTEAFF. The CDR3 DNA is TGTGCCAGTATTCTCTGGCAGGGGGCTCGAACTGAAGCTTTCTTT.

In this sample, this clonotype turned up many times. J is TRBJ1-1 and V is TRBV11-1, with 7 bases identical to TRBD1. Germline assignment: CDR1 SGHAT and CDR2 FQDESV (reference sequence). Germline trimming cut 5 bases from V and 6 bases from J; bases unmatched to any gene: 12. This CDR3 comprises 15 residues. The CDR3 sequence is CASSRTTGKIAEAFF. CDR3 in DNA: TGTGCCAGCAGCCGGACGACAGGGAAGATCGCTGAAGCTTTCTTT. The complete variable domain, with remaining parts taken from reference TRBV11-1 and TRBJ1-1, reads EAEVAQSPRYKITEKSQAVAFWCDPISGHATLYWYRQILGQGPELLVQFQDESVVDDSQLPKDRFSAERLKGVDSTLKIQPAELGDSAMYLCASSRTTGKIAEAFFGQGTRLTVV.